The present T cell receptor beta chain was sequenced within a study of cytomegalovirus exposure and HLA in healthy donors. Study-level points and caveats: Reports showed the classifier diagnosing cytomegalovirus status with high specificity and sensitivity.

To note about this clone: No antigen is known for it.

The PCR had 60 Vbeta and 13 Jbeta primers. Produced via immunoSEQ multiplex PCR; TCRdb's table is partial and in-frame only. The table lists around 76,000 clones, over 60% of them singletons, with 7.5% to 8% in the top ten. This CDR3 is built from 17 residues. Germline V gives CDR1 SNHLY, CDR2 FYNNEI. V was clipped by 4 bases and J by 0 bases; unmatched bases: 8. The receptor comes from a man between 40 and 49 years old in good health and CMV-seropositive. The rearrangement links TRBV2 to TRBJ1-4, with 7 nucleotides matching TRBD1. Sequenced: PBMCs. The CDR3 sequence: CASSANRGPATNEKLFF. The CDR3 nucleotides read TGTGCCAGCAGTGCAAACAGGGGCCCTGCAACTAATGAAAAACTGTTTTTT.